The rows below give T cell receptor beta chains drawn from one sample of a study of spatial heterogeneity in lung cancer. A single record per CDR3 protein comes from TCRdb applying MiXCR to the 5' RACE reads. The table lists approximately 2,000 distinct CDR3 sequences, just over 8% of them singletons. The source was lung tumor tissue, collected at surgery. The receptors originated from a male donor with early-stage non-small cell lung cancer. Each CDR3 is given with its conserved first and last residue. Fields, in order: clone size, D gene, V gene, J gene, CDR3 DNA, CDR3 protein. A D gene is named only where the DNA matches it firmly. For some rows the clone size is stated as once, few or many, or as a class when expanded; others skip it.

many	NA	TRBV20-1	TRBJ1-1	TGCAGTGCTAGATTCAACAAAGAGGGAACAACCACCTTGAACACTGAAGCTTTCTTT	CSARFNKEGTTTLNTEAFF
medium-sized	TRBD1	TRBV2	TRBJ1-1	TGTGCCAGCAGTGTAGGCCCCCCGACAGGGGGAATGAACACTGAAGCTTTCTTT	CASSVGPPTGGMNTEAFF
medium-sized	TRBD1	TRBV5-1	TRBJ1-6	TGCGCCAGCAGCCCCGGGACAGGGAATTCACCCCTCCACTTT	CASSPGTGNSPLHF
many	TRBD1	TRBV29-1	TRBJ2-3	TGCAGCGTTGCCCGGGGACAGGGCACAGATACGCAGTATTTT	CSVARGQGTDTQYF
NA	TRBD2	TRBV20-1	TRBJ2-3	TGCAGTGCTAGAGCCGGACTAGCGGGAGTAGATACGCAGTATTTT	CSARAGLAGVDTQYF
medium-sized	NA	TRBV18	TRBJ1-6	TGTGCCAGCTCACGTGGGACGGAAAATTCACCCCTCCACTTT	CASSRGTENSPLHF
NA	TRBD1	TRBV18	TRBJ1-6	TGTGCCAGCTCACCTACCGGGACAGGGGATTCACCCCTCCACTTT	CASSPTGTGDSPLHF
medium-sized	NA	TRBV18	TRBJ1-1	TGTGCCAGCTCCCCTCGGCACAGAGGTGGCACTGAAGCTTTCTTT	CASSPRHRGGTEAFF
large	NA	TRBV28	TRBJ1-1	TGTGCCAGCAGTTTATTCCCCGGGAGGACTGAAGCTTTCTTT	CASSLFPGRTEAFF
NA	TRBD2	TRBV20-1	TRBJ2-3	TGCAGTGCTAGAGTCGGACTAGATTACACAGATACGCAGTATTTT	CSARVGLDYTDTQYF
medium-sized	TRBD1	TRBV6-2/TRBV6-3	TRBJ1-1	TGTGCCAGCAGTTATCGGGGACAGGGGAGTGGGATGAACACTGAAGCTTTCTTT	CASSYRGQGSGMNTEAFF
medium-sized	NA	TRBV7-9	TRBJ1-2	TGTGCCAGCAGCTTCGTAGCCGGGGATGGCTACACCTTC	CASSFVAGDGYTF
many	NA	TRBV5-1	TRBJ2-3	TGCGCCAGCAGCGGGGGGGCGACAGATACGCAGTATTTT	CASSGGATDTQYF
medium-sized	NA	TRBV9	TRBJ2-5	TGTGCCAGCAGCCGGAATTCGGAGACCCAGTACTTC	CASSRNSETQYF
medium-sized	NA	TRBV7-9	TRBJ1-4	TGTGCCAGCAGCCCCCCGATTGAGTTTGCAACTAATGAAAAACTGTTTTTT	CASSPPIEFATNEKLFF
medium-sized	NA	TRBV7-9	TRBJ2-7	TGTGCCAGCAGCTCACAGAGGGGCGAGCAGTACTTC	CASSSQRGEQYF
few	NA	TRBV5-1	TRBJ1-1	TGCGCCAGCAGCTTGAATACAGGTTTGAACACTGAAGCTTTCTTT	CASSLNTGLNTEAFF
hyperexpanded	NA	TRBV27	TRBJ2-3	TGTGCCAGCAGTTACGCCGGGAATACGCAGTATTTT	CASSYAGNTQYF
medium-sized	NA	TRBV2	TRBJ2-5	TGTGCCAGCAGTGAACTTAGGGGGTCGCAAGAGACCCAGTACTTC	CASSELRGSQETQYF
few	TRBD1	TRBV20-1	TRBJ1-2	TGCAGTGCTCCGACAGGGTCTGGCTACACCTTC	CSAPTGSGYTF
NA	TRBD2	TRBV3-1	TRBJ2-3	TGTGCCAGCAGCCTAACTAGCGGTAGCACAGATACGCAGTATTTT	CASSLTSGSTDTQYF
medium-sized	NA	TRBV3-1	TRBJ1-1	TGTGCCAGCAGCCACCTTGGACCGGCTTTCTTT	CASSHLGPAFF
NA	NA	TRBV6-6	TRBJ1-1	TGTGCCAGCAGCTCGGGGCAGGGAGGTTACACTGAAGCTTTCTTT	CASSSGQGGYTEAFF
medium-sized	NA	TRBV20-1	TRBJ2-7	TGCAGTGCCATTTCTGGGACCTTGAACCACGAGCAGTACTTC	CSAISGTLNHEQYF
medium-sized	NA	TRBV29-1	TRBJ1-1	TGCAGCGCTAGCGGGAGATCCCTACTGACCACTGAAGCTTTCTTT	CSASGRSLLTTEAFF
many	NA	TRBV5-6	TRBJ1-2	TGTGCCAGCAGCTTGGGATTCGGGGGTAAAGGCTACACCTTC	CASSLGFGGKGYTF
NA	TRBD2	TRBV20-1	TRBJ2-1	TGCAGTGCTAGAATAGCGGGGGGATCGTACAATGAGCAGTTCTTC	CSARIAGGSYNEQFF
medium-sized	NA	TRBV7-2	TRBJ1-6	TGTGCCAGCAGCTTATGGCAGTTGCCCCTCCACTTT	CASSLWQLPLHF
many	TRBD2	TRBV6-2/TRBV6-3	TRBJ2-2	TGTGCCAGCAGTTTCGCGACTAGCGGGAGGACCGGGGAGCTGTTTTTT	CASSFATSGRTGELFF
NA	TRBD1	TRBV11-2	TRBJ2-2	TGTGCCAGCAGCTCGACCGGGACAGGGGGCCACACCGGGGAGCTGTTTTTT	CASSSTGTGGHTGELFF
medium-sized	NA	TRBV5-1	TRBJ1-2	TGCGCCAGCAGTGGCGGGGGCGGCTACACCTTC	CASSGGGGYTF
large	NA	TRBV28	TRBJ1-1	TGTGCCAGCATCCCCCGCGCAGGGTGGGGTACTGAAGCTTTCTTT	CASIPRAGWGTEAFF
medium-sized	NA	TRBV24-1	TRBJ2-5	TGTGCCACCAGTGATTTGCGCGGAGGGGGAGAGACCCAGTACTTC	CATSDLRGGGETQYF
many	NA	TRBV7-6	TRBJ1-6	TGTGCCAGCAGCTTAGAAGCCAATTCACCCCTCCACTTT	CASSLEANSPLHF
NA	TRBD2	TRBV7-9	TRBJ2-3	TGTGCCAGCAGCCAGACTAGCGGGGGGCTCGACGATACGCAGTATTTT	CASSQTSGGLDDTQYF
medium-sized	NA	TRBV20-1	TRBJ2-1	TGCAGTGCTCCTGTGGGGGCCAGGGGCCGGAATGAGCAGTTCTTC	CSAPVGARGRNEQFF
many	NA	TRBV11-2	TRBJ2-5	TGTGCCAGCCTCAGGGGCTTAAGTGGCCAAGAGACCCAGTACTTC	CASLRGLSGQETQYF
NA	NA	TRBV6-1	TRBJ2-7	TGTGCCAGCAGTGAAGGGGGACTTAATTACGAGCAGTACTTC	CASSEGGLNYEQYF
medium-sized	NA	TRBV6-4	TRBJ2-3	TGTGCCAGCATCAAGCTTAGGGGGGGCCCTGGAGATACGCAGTATTTT	CASIKLRGGPGDTQYF
medium-sized	NA	TRBV9	TRBJ2-2	TGTGCCAGCAGCGTAGATCCGGGCGGAACCACCGGGGAGCTGTTTTTT	CASSVDPGGTTGELFF
NA	TRBD2	TRBV11-1	TRBJ2-2	TGTGCCAGCAGCATAGGACTAGCGGGAGAGGTGCTGTTTTTT	CASSIGLAGEVLFF
NA	TRBD2	TRBV4-2	TRBJ2-3	TGTGCCAGCAGGGATTGGGCGGGGGGCACAGATACGCAGTATTTT	CASRDWAGGTDTQYF
medium-sized	TRBD2	TRBV20-1	TRBJ2-1	TGCAGTGCCATATCGTTGGCGGGAGACAATGAGCAGTTCTTC	CSAISLAGDNEQFF
medium-sized	NA	TRBV7-2	TRBJ2-7	TGTGCCAGCAGCGTCCGGGACGGGTACGAGCAGTACTTC	CASSVRDGYEQYF
medium-sized	NA	TRBV6-5	TRBJ1-1	TGTGCCAGCAGTTACTCGCTACGGGGAACCATGAACACTGAAGCTTTCTTT	CASSYSLRGTMNTEAFF
large	NA	TRBV10-3	TRBJ2-7	TGTGCCATCAGTGAAGCCCGGGGAGCCTACGAGCAGTACTTC	CAISEARGAYEQYF
many	TRBD1	TRBV19	TRBJ2-7	TGTGCCAGTAGTATCGACAGGGGCTACGAGCAGTACTTC	CASSIDRGYEQYF
NA	NA	TRBV7-9	TRBJ2-3	TGTGCCAGCAGATACCTCGGGCCCGATACGCAGTATTTT	CASRYLGPDTQYF
medium-sized	TRBD1	TRBV7-8	TRBJ1-3	TGTGCCACCACCCGGACAGGGGCCGCTGGAAACACCATATATTTT	CATTRTGAAGNTIYF
medium-sized	NA	TRBV5-1	TRBJ2-1	TGCGCCAGCAGCTTAAGTTCGTACAATGAGCAGTTCTTC	CASSLSSYNEQFF
medium-sized	NA	TRBV19	TRBJ1-5	TGTGCCAGTAGTCCCCGCCGGGTAGCACAGCCCCAGCATTTT	CASSPRRVAQPQHF
few	TRBD2	TRBV2	TRBJ2-2	TGTGCCAGCAGTCGGACTAGCCCGAACACCGGGGAGCTGTTTTTT	CASSRTSPNTGELFF
medium-sized	NA	TRBV6-1	TRBJ1-2	TGTGCCAGCAGCCCCCACGTCGGGAACAACTATGGCTACACCTTC	CASSPHVGNNYGYTF
medium-sized	NA	TRBV13	TRBJ2-6	TGTGCCAGCAGCTTAGGGGGTGGTCAGGCCTCCTCTGGGGCCAACGTCCTGACTTTC	CASSLGGGQASSGANVLTF
medium-sized	NA	TRBV7-8	TRBJ2-4	TGTGCCAGCAGCTTAGATGCGGGCCTTGGCAAAAACATTCAGTACTTC	CASSLDAGLGKNIQYF